Below are 17 T cell receptor beta chains sequenced from a single sample in a study of cytomegalovirus exposure and HLA in healthy donors. The PCR made use of 60 Vbeta and 13 Jbeta primers. The assay was immunoSEQ multiplex PCR, and TCRdb's table has in-frame clones only and misses some. The sample has 150,000 or so clones; over 70% are singletons. Sequencing was performed on PBMCs. The receptors here all came from a woman between 35 and 50 years old in good health and CMV-seropositive.

The CDR3 nucleotides are TGTGCCAGCTCATCTTTGCACAGGTTCTACAATGAGCAGTTCTTC. Translating it yields CASSSLHRFYNEQFF. V is TRBV18 and J is TRBJ2-1; possible D gene TRBD1, 5 bases. Germline-derived CDR1 and CDR2 are KGHSH and LQKENI. The CDR3 covers 15 residues. V lost 5 bases to trimming and J lost 3 bases, with 14 bases between them. The full variable domain, its missing parts supplied by reference TRBV18 and TRBJ2-1, is NAGVMQNPRHLVRRRGQEARLRCSPMKGHSHVYWYRQLPEEGLKFMVYLQKENIIDESGMPKERFSAEFPKEGPSILRIQQVVRGDSAAYFCASSSLHRFYNEQFFGPGTRLTVL.

The rearrangement uses TRBV29-1 and TRBJ2-7; 7 bases match TRBD2. Germline V gene lookup returns CDR1 SQVTM and CDR2 ANQGSEA. CDR3 size: 11 residues. V trimming: 8 bases; J trimming: 6 bases; junction bases outside the gene matches: 7. CDR3 amino acids: CSTGGSGEQYF. CDR3 sequence (DNA): TGCAGCACCGGGGGGTCCGGCGAGCAGTACTTC.

A word on this clone: The junction departs from the called germline gene at one end, perhaps through a read error. This chain's CDR3 is CSSSPTTGGEAFF. CDR3 DNA: TGTTCCAGCAGCCCGACGACAGGAGGTGAAGCTTTCTTT. The chain combines TRBV7-9 with TRBJ1-1; possibly TRBD1 for D (6 bases). Per germline, CDR1 SEHNR and CDR2 FQNEAQ (reference sequence). This CDR3 is built from 13 residues.

The chain links TRBV28 to TRBJ1-2, with 7 bases lining up with TRBD1. Unmatched junction bases numbered 4, after V lost 5 bases and J lost 4 bases. CDR1 and CDR2 from the germline V gene are MDHEN and SYDVKM. This CDR3 region has 13 residues. CDR3 sequence: CASSLGQAYGYTF. The CDR3 coding sequence is TGTGCCAGCAGTCTAGGACAGGCCTATGGCTACACCTTC.

The CDR3 nucleotides are TGTGCCAGCTCACCGGCGACAGGGAAGGGTGAAAAACTGTTTTTT. Protein product: CASSPATGKGEKLFF. V is TRBV18 and J is TRBJ1-4; 7 bases match TRBD1. V lost 3 bases to trimming and J lost 7 bases; unmatched junction nucleotides: 8. There are 15 residues in the CDR3. CDR1 is KGHSH, CDR2 LQKENI, per germline.

The rearrangement joins TRBV7-3 to TRBJ1-6; D is uncertain. The CDR3 length is 13 residues. The germline gives CDR1 SGHTA, CDR2 FQGTGA. Between the trimmed V and J ends, which lost 3 bases and 9 bases, there was a span of 9 bases. The CDR3 coding sequence is TGTGCCAGCAGCTTGGGGAGCTTTTCACCCCTCCACTTT. Protein: CASSLGSFSPLHF.

The V call is TRBV14, the J call TRBJ1-2, with D perhaps TRBD1 (6 bases). This CDR3 region has 15 residues. The germline V and J ends were trimmed by 4 bases and 4 bases, with 16 bases remaining between them. The germline CDR1 and CDR2 sequences are SGHDN and FVKESK. The CDR3 here is CASSPEGGWGYGYTF. CDR3 in DNA: TGTGCCAGCAGCCCAGAAGGGGGTTGGGGCTATGGCTACACCTTC.

This sequence joins TRBV4-2 and TRBJ1-3; D remains ambiguous. Germline assignment: CDR1 LGHNA and CDR2 YNFKEQ. The germline V and J ends were trimmed by 0 bases and 0 bases, with 9 bases remaining between them. The CDR3 length is 16 residues. CDR3 loop: CASSQEMSDSGNTIYF. The CDR3 nucleotides are TGTGCCAGCAGCCAAGAGATGAGCGACTCTGGAAACACCATATATTTT.

The rearrangement joins TRBV11-2 to TRBJ2-5; possible D gene TRBD2, 6 bases. CDR1 and CDR2 (germline): SGHAT, FQNNGV. V shed 0 bases and J shed 1 base, with 18 bases lying between them. The CDR3 length is 18 residues. The CDR3 DNA reads TGTGCCAGCAGCTTAGAGGCGGGCGGGGCTAGCCTCCAAGAGACCCAGTACTTC. It codes for CASSLEAGGASLQETQYF.

V gene TRBV30 combines with J gene TRBJ2-7; D possibly corresponds to TRBD1 (6 bases). V was trimmed by 3 bases and J by 0 bases, leaving 15 bases between them. CDR1 is GTSNPN and CDR2 is SVGIG in the germline V gene (reference sequence). The CDR3 is 15 residues long. The CDR3 DNA is TGTGCCTGGAGCTCAGGGGCCTTAAGCTCCTACGAGCAGTACTTC. Translated, it gives CAWSSGALSSYEQYF.

The V call is TRBV7-9, the J call TRBJ2-1; 9 bases agree with TRBD2. This CDR3 region has 16 residues. After removal of 4 bases from V and 3 bases from J, the junction contained 7 bases not matched to a gene. Germline V gene data show CDR1 as SEHNR and CDR2 as FQNEAQ (reference sequence). The CDR3 nucleotides read TGTGCCAGCAGCTCGGGAGCGGGGGGCATCTACAATGAGCAGTTCTTC. It is translated as CASSSGAGGIYNEQFF.

This chain links TRBV6-5 with TRBJ2-7, with TRBD1 as a possible D gene (6 bases). Trimming pared 7 bases from V and 4 bases from J, leaving 20 bases between. CDR3 length: 15 amino acids. The V gene's germline CDR1 is MNHEY and CDR2 SVGAGI. The CDR3 DNA reads as TGTGCCAGCAAGGGGGTCGGTGCAGGGATTTACGAGCAGTACTTC. Translating gives CASKGVGAGIYEQYF.

This sequence joins TRBV25-1 and TRBJ2-2; D is possibly TRBD1 (5 bases). The CDR3 runs 14 residues. Germline V gene data show CDR1 as MGHDK and CDR2 as SYGVNS. Trimming removed 5 bases at V and 3 bases at J, with 10 bases between. CDR3 in amino acids: CASSISGYTGELFF. The CDR3 DNA follows: TGTGCCAGCAGTATTTCAGGGTACACCGGGGAGCTGTTTTTT.

The V gene is TRBV5-1, the J gene TRBJ2-7; perhaps TRBD2 as D (5 bases). The CDR3 loop spans 13 amino acids. Looked up from germline, CDR1 is SGHRS and CDR2 is YFSETQ. Trimming took off 5 bases at V and 4 bases at J, with 13 bases between the two ends. Here the CDR3 reads CASRGSSLYEQYF. The CDR3 nucleotides read TGCGCCAGCAGGGGGAGTTCTCTTTACGAGCAGTACTTC.

The chain employs TRBV5-1 and TRBJ2-3; 7 nucleotides align to TRBD2. V trimming: 0 bases; J trimming: 2 bases; junction bases outside the gene matches: 6. From germline, CDR1 is SGHRS and CDR2 YFSETQ. The length of the CDR3 is 16 residues. CDR3 sequence: CASSLESRGNTDTQYF. The CDR3, as DNA: TGCGCCAGCAGCTTGGAATCGCGGGGGAACACAGATACGCAGTATTTT.

This chain joins TRBV29-1 and TRBJ2-3, with a possible D match to TRBD1 (5 bases). This CDR3 spans 13 amino acids. V lost 4 bases and J 6 bases, leaving 14 bases between the germline ends. Germline CDR1 is SQVTM and CDR2 is ANQGSEA. The CDR3 DNA is TGCAGCGTTGGGGCAGGGAAGGGGGATACGCAGTATTTT. This sequence encodes CSVGAGKGDTQYF.

About this clone itself: The same CDR3 can be traced to other DNA sequences in this sample. The chain recombines TRBV18 with TRBJ2-2; D is undetermined. Germline CDR1 reads KGHSH; CDR2 reads LQKENI. Deletions cut 4 bases from V and 2 bases from J, with 5 bases between. The CDR3 loop spans 13 amino acids. The CDR3 DNA sequence: TGTGCCAGCTCACTAACAAACACCGGGGAGCTGTTTTTT. Translated, it gives CASSLTNTGELFF.